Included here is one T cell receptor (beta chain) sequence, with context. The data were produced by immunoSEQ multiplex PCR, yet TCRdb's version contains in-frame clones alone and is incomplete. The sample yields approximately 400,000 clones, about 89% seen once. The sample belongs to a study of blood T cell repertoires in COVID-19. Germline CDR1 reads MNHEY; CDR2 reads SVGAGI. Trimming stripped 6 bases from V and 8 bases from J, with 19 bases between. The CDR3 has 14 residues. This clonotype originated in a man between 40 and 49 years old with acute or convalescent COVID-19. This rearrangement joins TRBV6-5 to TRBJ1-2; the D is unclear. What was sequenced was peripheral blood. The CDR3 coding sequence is TGTGCCAGCAGAAACTCAGGTTCCGTGTGGGGCTACACCTTC. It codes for CASRNSGSVWGYTF.